The 19 T cell receptor beta chains presented below share a single source sample, sequenced in a study of regulatory T cells in long-lasting Graves disease (dated by TCRdb to the early 2020s). According to the study, the label for this sample's time point signals: newly diagnosed GD, antithyroid drugs for less than 3 months. RNA was extracted from PBMCs in TRIzol for both TCR sequencing and RNA sequencing. The method was multiplex PCR. For sequencing, an Illumina HiSeq 4000 was employed. CDR3 regions were amplified by Arm-PCR with iRepertoire HTBI primers to construct TCR beta libraries. The public reads were reanalyzed by TCRdb: fastp trimming at Q25, MiXCR alignment, in-frame beta chains only. Every CDR3 protein is listed once, alongside the most common genes and DNA of its rows. In all, the sample holds a few hundred thousand distinct CDR3 sequences, and approximately 12% of those were seen once. The ten biggest clones cover 15% to 20% of the sample.

The sample was also linked to a second study, of T cells in Graves' hyperthyroidism and ophthalmopathy.

Sample: peripheral blood mononuclear cells (PBMCs), taken at new diagnosis, from a patient treated with antithyroid drugs. The receptors were gathered from a woman under 30 with Graves disease. Donor details come from another sample of the same person, matched by shared clones.

The chain carries TRBV12-3 or TRBV12-4 and TRBJ2-1, with D hard to call. The CDR3 has 13 residues. With 3 bases removed from V and 7 bases from J, the gap between germline ends came to 10 bases. This chain's CDR3 is CASSFLLGNEQFF. The DNA for the CDR3 is TGTGCCAGCAGTTTCCTTCTAGGGAATGAGCAGTTCTTC.

Note on this clonotype: A far more abundant clone sits one base away, making this likely a read error. This rearrangement joins TRBV28 to TRBJ2-7, with TRBD2 matching over 10 bases. CDR1 and CDR2 (germline): MDHEN, SYDVKM. This CDR3 is built from 13 residues. The V gene end was trimmed by 7 bases and the J gene end by 7 bases; junction bases not matched to a gene: 7. The CDR3 DNA is TGTGCCAGCAATAGCGGGAGGTCAGATGAGCAGTACTTC. Residues: CASNSGRSDEQYF.

This clonotype was recorded many times. The J gene is TRBJ2-1, the V gene TRBV6-1; D remains unclear. V lost 8 bases and J lost 6, with 17 bases in between. Germline CDR1 and CDR2: MNHNS and SASEGT. The CDR3 covers 14 residues. The CDR3, as DNA: TGTGCCAGCCGGTGGGCTTCAGGTCCCAATGAGCAGTTCTTC. As protein: CASRWASGPNEQFF.

At least ten counts were recorded for this clonotype. The chain uses TRBV18 and TRBJ2-7; TRBD2 aligns across 9 bases. V was clipped by 2 bases and J by 2 bases; unmatched bases: 4. From germline, CDR1 is KGHSH and CDR2 LQKENI. CDR3 length: 15 amino acids. The CDR3 DNA follows: TGTGCCAGCTCACCAGGTCTAGCGGGACCCTACGAGCAGTACTTC. This encodes CASSPGLAGPYEQYF.

This chain joins TRBV14 and TRBJ1-1; D gene unclear. The CDR3 sequence is 13 residues long. V dropped 4 bases and J dropped 4 bases, with 10 bases sitting between them. Germline CDR1 SGHDN, CDR2 FVKESK. The CDR3 DNA reads as TGTGCCAGCAGCCCTTACGCGGGCACTGAAGCTTTCTTT. It is translated as CASSPYAGTEAFF.

This clonotype was detected many times. The chain employs TRBV2 and TRBJ2-7, with 7 nucleotides matching TRBD1. The CDR3 loop spans 14 amino acids. With V trimmed by 7 bases and J by 0 bases, 6 bases remained unmatched. Germline CDR1 SNHLY, CDR2 FYNNEI. CDR3 sequence (DNA): TGTGCCAGCAATGAGTACAGGGGCTCCTACGAGCAGTACTTC. Amino acids: CASNEYRGSYEQYF.

This clonotype was seen only a few times. The chain employs TRBV5-1 and TRBJ2-5; 7 positions agree with TRBD2. The J segment lost 3 bases and the V segment lost 4 bases, leaving 6 bases of the junction unmatched. CDR1 is SGHRS, CDR2 YFSETQ, per germline. CDR3 length: 14 amino acids. As DNA, the CDR3 is TGCGCCAGCAGCGCGATCGCGGGGGAAGAGACCCAGTACTTC. The encoded protein is CASSAIAGEETQYF.

This clonotype was observed many times. This chain joins TRBV7-2 and TRBJ2-7, with TRBD2 identical over 9 bases. The CDR3 is made up of 15 amino acids. Looked up from germline, CDR1 is SGHTA and CDR2 is FQGNSA. V trimming: 3 bases; J trimming: 7 bases; junction bases outside the gene matches: 10. The CDR3 region is CASSFEAGGVGEQYF. CDR3 in DNA: TGTGCCAGCAGCTTTGAAGCGGGAGGAGTTGGGGAGCAGTACTTC.

This clonotype was counted many times. The chain employs TRBV7-8 and TRBJ2-3, with D maybe TRBD1 (6 bases). The V end was cut by 4 bases, the J end by 3 bases, with 14 bases between. The CDR3 loop spans 15 amino acids. Germline V CDR1 and CDR2: SGHVS, FQNEAQ. CDR3 protein: CASSSRQEETDTQYF. CDR3 bases: TGTGCCAGCAGCTCACGACAGGAGGAGACAGATACGCAGTATTTT.

In this sample, this clonotype turned up many times. The genes are TRBV7-8 and TRBJ2-7; D might be TRBD2 (5 bases). This CDR3 spans 15 amino acids. The ends were cut back, 0 bases at V and 0 bases at J, with 9 bases in the middle. Germline loops: CDR1 SGHVS, CDR2 FQNEAQ. CDR3 sequence (DNA): TGTGCCAGCAGCTTAGCATCCAGCGGCTCCTACGAGCAGTACTTC. Residues: CASSLASSGSYEQYF.

This clonotype has just a few counts. This chain connects TRBV20-1 to TRBJ1-2; 9 bases are shared with TRBD1. CDR3 size: 13 residues. Per germline, CDR1 DFQATT and CDR2 SNEGSKA (reference sequence). V lost 4 bases to trimming and J lost 8 bases; unmatched junction nucleotides: 8. The DNA for the CDR3 is TGCAGTGCTATCAAAGGGACAGGGTTGGGCTACACCTTC. As protein: CSAIKGTGLGYTF.

V gene TRBV7-9 combines with J gene TRBJ1-5; 7 bases align to TRBD1. The germline V gene has CDR1 SEHNR and CDR2 FQNEAQ (reference sequence). After removal of 3 bases from V and 4 bases from J, the junction contained 12 bases not matched to a gene. CDR3 length: 17 amino acids. The CDR3 loop is CASSFDGLTGANQPQHF. The CDR3 bases are TGTGCCAGCAGCTTTGATGGGTTAACAGGGGCGAATCAGCCCCAGCATTTT.

This clonotype occurred many times. The V gene is TRBV12-3 or TRBV12-4, the J gene TRBJ1-1, with 7 bases fitting TRBD1. This CDR3 region has 15 residues. V lost 5 bases and J lost 5; bases outside the gene matches: 11. CDR3 bases: TGTGCCAGCAGTCCACCTCAGGGGGTGGATACTGAAGCTTTCTTT. This gives the protein CASSPPQGVDTEAFF.

The sample holds many counts of this clonotype. This chain connects TRBV15 to TRBJ1-5; D unresolved. Germline V gene lookup returns CDR1 LNHNV and CDR2 YYDKDF (reference sequence). V was pared by 3 bases and J by 2 bases, with 5 bases between. The CDR3 extends over 13 amino acids. CDR3: CATSSHGNQPQHF. In DNA, the CDR3 is TGTGCCACCAGCAGTCATGGCAATCAGCCCCAGCATTTT. Variable domain in full (rest from reference TRBV15 and TRBJ1-5): DAMVIQNPRYQVTQFGKPVTLSCSQTLNHNVMYWYQQKSSQAPKLLFHYYDKDFNNEADTPDNFQSRRPNTSFCFLDIRSPGLGDTAMYLCATSSHGNQPQHFGDGTRLSIL.

This clonotype was seen repeatedly, ten times or more. The rearrangement links TRBV7-9 to TRBJ2-3; tentative D call: TRBD1 (6 bases). In germline, CDR1 is SEHNR, CDR2 FQNEAQ (reference sequence). V lost 4 bases, J lost 0 bases, and 14 bases lay in between. CDR3 size: 16 residues. The CDR3 here is CASSSSDSTSTDTQYF. The CDR3 DNA follows: TGTGCCAGCAGCTCCTCGGACAGTACGAGCACAGATACGCAGTATTTT. The full variable domain, its missing parts supplied by reference TRBV7-9 and TRBJ2-3, is DTGVSQNPRHKITKRGQNVTFRCDPISEHNRLYWYRQTLGQGPEFLTYFQNEAQLEKSRLLSDRFSAERPKGSFSTLEIQRTEQGDSAMYLCASSSSDSTSTDTQYFGPGTRLTVL.

V and J are TRBV5-4 and TRBJ2-1; D not resolved. CDR1 is SGHNT and CDR2 is YYREEE in the germline V gene (reference sequence). This CDR3 spans 15 amino acids. The V end lost 5 bases, the J end lost 2 bases, and 14 bases lay between the germline ends. Here the CDR3 reads CASRTQAIPYNEQFF. In DNA, the CDR3 is TGTGCCAGCAGGACGCAGGCCATCCCCTACAATGAGCAGTTCTTC. The full variable domain, with the rest looked up from reference TRBV5-4 and TRBJ2-1, is ETGVTQSPTHLIKTRGQQVTLRCSSQSGHNTVSWYQQALGQGPQFIFQYYREEENGRGNFPPRFSGLQFPNYSSELNVNALELDDSALYLCASRTQAIPYNEQFFGPGTRLTVL.

The chain employs TRBV10-3 and TRBJ2-7; perhaps TRBD1 as D (5 bases). V shed 2 bases and J shed 4 bases, with 12 bases lying between them. Germline V gene sequence: CDR1 ENHRY, CDR2 SYGVKD. The CDR3 runs to 14 residues. The CDR3 sequence: CAISEGGAPYEQYF. DNA for the CDR3: TGTGCCATCAGTGAGGGTGGGGCGCCGTACGAGCAGTACTTC.

CDR3 in amino acids: CSVGQGNDYGYTF. The CDR3 DNA sequence: TGCAGCGTTGGACAGGGCAATGACTATGGCTACACCTTC. The V and J genes are TRBV29-1 and TRBJ1-2; 7 bases map to TRBD1. The CDR3 covers 13 residues. V shed 4 bases and J 3 bases; nucleotides not matched to a gene: 5. The germline gives CDR1 SQVTM, CDR2 ANQGSEA.

CDR3 in DNA: TGCAGTGCTAGAGATGTGGTCGCCCGATTAGTAAGCTCCTATAATTCACCCCTCCACTTT. Amino acid sequence: CSARDVVARLVSSYNSPLHF. The chain couples TRBV20-1 to TRBJ1-6; unclear D gene. V shed 0 bases and J shed 0 bases, with 21 bases lying between them. From germline, CDR1 is DFQATT and CDR2 SNEGSKA (reference sequence). The CDR3 covers 20 residues.